This T cell receptor (beta chain) was observed in a study of blood T cell repertoires in COVID-19. Germline V gene sequence: CDR1 LGHNT, CDR2 FRNRAP. The trim removed 6 bases at V and 7 bases at J, leaving 7 bases unmatched. The CDR3 covers 15 residues. TCRdb keeps only in-frame clones here, not all; method: immunoSEQ multiplex PCR. The sample includes around 180,000 clones, 89% of them seen just once. This receptor was obtained from a woman aged 40 to 49 with acute COVID-19. V usage is TRBV12-5 and J usage is TRBJ1-5; 12 nucleotides line up with TRBD1. Sequencing was done on a sample of PBMCs or T cells enriched from blood (not recorded which). This chain's CDR3 is CASGPGTGGGQPQHF. CDR3 sequence (DNA): TGTGCTAGTGGGCCCGGGACAGGGGGCGGGCAGCCCCAGCATTTT.